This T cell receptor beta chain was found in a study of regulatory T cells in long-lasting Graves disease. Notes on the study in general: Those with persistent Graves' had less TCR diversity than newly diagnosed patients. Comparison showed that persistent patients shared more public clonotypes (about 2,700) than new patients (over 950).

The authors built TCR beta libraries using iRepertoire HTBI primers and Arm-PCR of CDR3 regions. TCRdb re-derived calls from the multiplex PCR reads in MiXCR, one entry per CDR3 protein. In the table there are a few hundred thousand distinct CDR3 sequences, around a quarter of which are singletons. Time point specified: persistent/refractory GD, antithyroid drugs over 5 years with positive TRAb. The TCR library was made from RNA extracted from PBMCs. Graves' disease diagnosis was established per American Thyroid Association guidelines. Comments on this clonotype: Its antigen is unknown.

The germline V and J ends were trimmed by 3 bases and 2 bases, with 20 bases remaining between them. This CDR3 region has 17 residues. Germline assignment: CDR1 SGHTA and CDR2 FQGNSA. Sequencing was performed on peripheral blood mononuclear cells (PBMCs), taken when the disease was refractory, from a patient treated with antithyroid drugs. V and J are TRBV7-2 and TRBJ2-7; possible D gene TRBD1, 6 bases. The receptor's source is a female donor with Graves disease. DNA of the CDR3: TGTGCCAGCAGCTTCGGCACAGGGATTGTAGGTCCCTACGAGCAGTACTTC. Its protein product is CASSFGTGIVGPYEQYF.